The T cell receptor (beta chain) under discussion was sequenced for a study of post-analysis software for immune sequencing data. This clonotype has only a few counts. Its antigen is unknown. The study's findings and limits: Normalized Chao1 diversity was significantly lower in multiple sclerosis patients than in controls. There were a few TRBV segments more frequent in patients than controls, and TRBV5-6, TRBV5-1 and TRBV20-1 were among them.

Tagging with unique molecular identifiers was a feature of the TCR beta cDNA libraries. TCRdb re-called the PCR reads with MiXCR, one entry per CDR3 protein. The table lists fewer than 850,000 distinct CDR3 sequences, roughly 30% of them singletons, with around 0.55% in the top ten. The CDR3 is made up of 15 amino acids. V was cut by 5 bases and J by 2 bases, with 10 bases left in between. This TCR came from a girl aged 10 to 17 with multiple sclerosis. The material sequenced was blood. The rearrangement joins TRBV12-3 or TRBV12-4 to TRBJ2-6, with D possibly TRBD2 on 5 matching bases. Here the CDR3 reads CASSDRGPGANVLTF. The CDR3 nucleotides are TGTGCCAGCAGTGACCGGGGTCCTGGGGCCAACGTCCTGACTTTC.